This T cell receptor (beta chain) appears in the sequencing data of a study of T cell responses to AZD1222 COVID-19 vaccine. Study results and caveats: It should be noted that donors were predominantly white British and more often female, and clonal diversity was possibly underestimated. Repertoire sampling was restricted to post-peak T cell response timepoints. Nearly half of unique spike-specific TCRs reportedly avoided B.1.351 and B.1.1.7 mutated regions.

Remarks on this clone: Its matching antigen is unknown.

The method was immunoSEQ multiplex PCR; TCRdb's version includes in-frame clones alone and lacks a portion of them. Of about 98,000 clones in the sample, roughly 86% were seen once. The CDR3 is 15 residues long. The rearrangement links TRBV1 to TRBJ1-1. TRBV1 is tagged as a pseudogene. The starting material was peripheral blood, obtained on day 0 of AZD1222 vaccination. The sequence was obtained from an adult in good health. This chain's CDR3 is CTSSQDVAQNTEAFF. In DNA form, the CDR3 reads TGCACCAGCAGCCAAGATGTCGCCCAGAACACTGAAGCTTTCTTT.